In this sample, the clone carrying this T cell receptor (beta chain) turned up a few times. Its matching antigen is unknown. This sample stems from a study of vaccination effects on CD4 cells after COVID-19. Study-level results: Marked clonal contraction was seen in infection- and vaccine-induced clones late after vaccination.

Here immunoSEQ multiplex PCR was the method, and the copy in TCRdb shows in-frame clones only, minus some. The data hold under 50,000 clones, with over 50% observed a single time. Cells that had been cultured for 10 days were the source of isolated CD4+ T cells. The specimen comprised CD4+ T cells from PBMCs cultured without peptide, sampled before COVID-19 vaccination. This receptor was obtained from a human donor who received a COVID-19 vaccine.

The DNA for the CDR3 is TGTGCCAGCAATGGACTAGGGCCTTACAATGAGCAGTTCTTC. This codes for CASNGLGPYNEQFF. The genes are TRBV2 and TRBJ2-1; 7 positions agree with TRBD2. This CDR3 is built from 14 residues. The V segment lost 7 bases and the J segment 4 bases; nucleotides outside the gene matches: 7. From germline, CDR1 is SNHLY and CDR2 FYNNEI. Filled out from reference TRBV2 and TRBJ2-1, the complete variable domain reads EPEVTQTPSHQVTQMGQEVILRCVPISNHLYFYWYRQILGQKVEFLVSFYNNEISEKSEIFDDQFSVERPDGSNFTLKIRSTKLEDSAMYFCASNGLGPYNEQFFGPGTRLTVL.